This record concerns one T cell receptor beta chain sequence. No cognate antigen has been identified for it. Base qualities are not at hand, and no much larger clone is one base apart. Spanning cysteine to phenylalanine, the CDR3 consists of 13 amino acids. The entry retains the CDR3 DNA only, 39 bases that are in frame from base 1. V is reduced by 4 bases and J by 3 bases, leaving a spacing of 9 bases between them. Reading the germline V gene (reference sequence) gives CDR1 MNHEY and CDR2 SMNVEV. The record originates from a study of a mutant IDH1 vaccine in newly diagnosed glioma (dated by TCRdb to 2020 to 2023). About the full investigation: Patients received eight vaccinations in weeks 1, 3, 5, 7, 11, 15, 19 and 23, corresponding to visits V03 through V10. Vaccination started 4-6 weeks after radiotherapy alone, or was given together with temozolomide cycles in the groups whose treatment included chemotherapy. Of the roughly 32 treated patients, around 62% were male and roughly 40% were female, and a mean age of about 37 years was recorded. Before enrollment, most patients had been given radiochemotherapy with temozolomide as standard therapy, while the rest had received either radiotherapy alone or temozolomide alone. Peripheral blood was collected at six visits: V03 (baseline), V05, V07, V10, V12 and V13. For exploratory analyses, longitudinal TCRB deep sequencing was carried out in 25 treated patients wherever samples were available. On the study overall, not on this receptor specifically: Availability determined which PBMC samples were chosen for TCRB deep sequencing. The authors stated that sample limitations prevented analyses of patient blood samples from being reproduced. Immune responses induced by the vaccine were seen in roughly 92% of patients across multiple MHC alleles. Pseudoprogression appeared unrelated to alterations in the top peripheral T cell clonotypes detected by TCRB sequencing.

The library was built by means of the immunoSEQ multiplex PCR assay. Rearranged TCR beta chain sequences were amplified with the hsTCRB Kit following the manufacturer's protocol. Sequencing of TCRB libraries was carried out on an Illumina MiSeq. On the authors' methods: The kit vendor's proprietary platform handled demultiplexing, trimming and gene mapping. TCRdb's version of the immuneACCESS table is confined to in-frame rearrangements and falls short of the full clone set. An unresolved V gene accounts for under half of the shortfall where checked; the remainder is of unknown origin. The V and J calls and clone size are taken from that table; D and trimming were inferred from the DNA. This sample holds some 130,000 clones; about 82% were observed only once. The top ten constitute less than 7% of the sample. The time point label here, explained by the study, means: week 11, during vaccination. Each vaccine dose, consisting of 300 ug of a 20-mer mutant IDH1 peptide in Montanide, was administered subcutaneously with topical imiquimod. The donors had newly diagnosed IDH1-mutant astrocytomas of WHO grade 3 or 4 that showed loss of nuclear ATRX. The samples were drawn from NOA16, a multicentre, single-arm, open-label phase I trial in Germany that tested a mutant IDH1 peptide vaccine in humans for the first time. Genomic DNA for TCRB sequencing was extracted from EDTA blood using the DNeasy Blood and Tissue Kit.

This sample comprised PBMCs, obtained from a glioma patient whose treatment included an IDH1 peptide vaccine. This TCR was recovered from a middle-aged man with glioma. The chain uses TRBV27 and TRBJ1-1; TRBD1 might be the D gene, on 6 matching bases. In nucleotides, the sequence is TGTGCCAGCAGTTGGGGGGGGCACACTGAAGCTTTCTTT. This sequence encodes CASSWGGHTEAFF.